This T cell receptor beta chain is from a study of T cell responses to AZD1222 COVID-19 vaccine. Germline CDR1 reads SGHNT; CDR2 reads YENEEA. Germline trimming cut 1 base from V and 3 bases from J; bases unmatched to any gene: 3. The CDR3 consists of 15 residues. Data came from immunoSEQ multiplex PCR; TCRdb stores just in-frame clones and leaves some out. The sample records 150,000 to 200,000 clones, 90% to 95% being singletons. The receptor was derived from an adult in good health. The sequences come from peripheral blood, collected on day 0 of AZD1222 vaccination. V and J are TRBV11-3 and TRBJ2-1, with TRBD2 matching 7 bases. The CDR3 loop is CASSLGGSIYNEQFF. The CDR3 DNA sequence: TGTGCCAGCAGCTTAGGCGGGAGTATCTACAATGAGCAGTTCTTC. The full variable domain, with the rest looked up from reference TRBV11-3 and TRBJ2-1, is EAGVVQSPRYKIIEKKQPVAFWCNPISGHNTLYWYLQNLGQGPELLIRYENEEAVDDSQLPKDRFSAERLKGVDSTLKIQPAELGDSAVYLCASSLGGSIYNEQFFGPGTRLTVL.